Each of the 3 T cell receptor beta chains below was sequenced from the same sample in a study of T cells in women clearing cervical HPV infection. Profiled with immunoSEQ multiplex PCR; TCRdb holds only in-frame clones, not every one. Here the sample table reports roughly 48,000 clones. Sequencing was done on a sample of blood buffy coat. These receptors all stem from a woman aged 18 to 75 with a cervical HPV16 infection that either progressed to CIN3+ or cleared (not recorded which).

On this clone: The observed sequence ends 3 residues before the CDR3 terminus, with the missing tail filled in from the germline J gene. The chain employs TRBV20-1 and TRBJ2-7, with 10 nucleotides matching TRBD2. V shed 8 bases and J 4 bases; nucleotides not matched to a gene: 5. The CDR3 contains 12 residues. Germline values: CDR1 DFQATT, CDR2 SNEGSKA (reference sequence). This CDR3 reads CSPGLATYEQYF. Incomplete CDR3 DNA: TGCAGTCCGGGACTAGCGACGTACGAG.

About this clone: The read ends 3 residues before the CDR3 terminus; that terminus is restored from the germline J gene. The rearrangement uses TRBV27 and TRBJ2-2; D is possibly TRBD1 (5 bases). The V end lost 2 bases, the J end lost 4 bases, and 20 bases lay between the germline ends. Germline V gene lookup returns CDR1 MNHEY and CDR2 SMNVEV (reference sequence). The CDR3 extends over 18 amino acids. The CDR3 protein is CASSLGPDRISFTGELFF. The part of the CDR3 DNA that was read is TGTGCCAGCAGTTTAGGCCCCGACAGAATTAGTTTCACCGGGGAG.

As for this clone: With the read ending 3 residues before the CDR3 end, the germline J gene is used to fill in that end. The chain joins TRBV7-3 to TRBJ2-1, with D unclear. Trimming shortened V by 2 bases and J by 0 bases, and 5 bases separated the two germline ends. The germline V gene has CDR1 SGHTA and CDR2 FQGTGA. The CDR3 consists of 14 residues. Here the CDR3 reads CASSLGGSYNEQFF. The DNA read from the CDR3 is TGTGCCAGCAGCTTAGGCGGCTCCTACAATGAG. Full variable domain (rest looked up from reference TRBV7-3 and TRBJ2-1): GAGVSQTPSNKVTEKGKYVELRCDPISGHTALYWYRQSLGQGPEFLIYFQGTGAADDSGLPNDRFFAVRPEGSVSTLKIQRTERGDSAVYLCASSLGGSYNEQFFGPGTRLTVL.